The 9 T cell receptor beta chains below were found in one sample sequenced in a study of blood T cells in healthy people across ages (dated by TCRdb to between 2014 and 2017). The library was obtained by 5' RACE. Sequenced using an Illumina HiSeq 2500. A second PCR of 7 to 11 cycles was performed with a sample-barcoded 5' primer and a J-beta primer mix. In-frame beta chains were kept once TCRdb had trimmed the public reads at Q25 with fastp and called clones with MiXCR. Each CDR3 protein appears once, grouped with its most common genes and DNA. The sample contains roughly 2 million distinct CDR3 sequences, about 49% of them found a single time. The ten largest clones take up 2.1% of the sample. Sequenced sample: blood. These receptor sequences come from a woman between 40 and 50 years old in good health.

V is TRBV9 and J is TRBJ2-6, with a weak D call TRBD2 (5 bases). Trimming cost V 3 bases and J 0 bases, with 13 bases left between them. Germline CDR1 and CDR2: SGDLS and YYNGEE. CDR3 length: 17 amino acids. CDR3 sequence reads: CASSETLRASGANVLTF. The CDR3 bases are TGTGCCAGCAGCGAGACCTTGAGGGCCTCTGGGGCCAACGTCCTGACTTTC.

This clonotype was recorded a few times. V and J are TRBV29-1 and TRBJ1-2, with TRBD1 identical over 7 bases. The CDR3 is 14 amino acids. Germline loops: CDR1 SQVTM, CDR2 ANQGSEA. After removal of 6 bases from V and 7 bases from J, the junction contained 14 bases not matched to a gene. The CDR3: CSVIKGGQTTGYTF. In nucleotides, the CDR3 is TGCAGCGTCATAAAGGGGGGACAGACAACTGGCTACACCTTC. Full variable domain (missing parts from reference TRBV29-1 and TRBJ1-2): SAVISQKPSRDICQRGTSLTIQCQVDSQVTMMFWYRQQPGQSLTLIATANQGSEATYESGFVIDKFPISRPNLTFSTLTVSNMSPEDSSIYLCSVIKGGQTTGYTFGSGTRLTVV.

This clonotype was observed at least ten times. The genes are TRBV4-1 and TRBJ2-7; D may be TRBD1 (6 bases). Germline lookup yields CDR1 MGHRA and CDR2 YSYEKL. This CDR3 has 13 amino acids. Between the trimmed V and J ends, which lost 4 bases and 3 bases, there was a span of 10 bases. CDR3 amino acids: CASSPRTDYEQYF. As DNA, the CDR3 is TGCGCCAGCAGCCCTAGGACAGACTACGAGCAGTACTTC.

This clonotype was found a few times. The rearrangement uses TRBV20-1 and TRBJ2-5, with 11 bases lining up with TRBD2. Germline CDR1 and CDR2: DFQATT and SNEGSKA (reference sequence). Germline trimming cut 1 base from V and 5 bases from J; bases unmatched to any gene: 12. The CDR3 runs 17 residues. The CDR3 reads CSARVPSGGPRSETQYF. DNA for the CDR3: TGCAGTGCTAGAGTTCCTAGCGGGGGGCCGAGGTCGGAGACCCAGTACTTC.

This clonotype turned up a few times. The chain recombines TRBV12-3 or TRBV12-4 with TRBJ2-1; D is unresolved. The CDR3 runs 13 residues. The germline V and J ends were trimmed by 5 bases and 6 bases, with 11 bases remaining between them. This CDR3 reads CASSPPAGNEQFF. DNA for the CDR3: TGTGCCAGCAGTCCCCCGGCAGGCAATGAGCAGTTCTTC.

The chain uses TRBV3-1 and TRBJ2-4; 8 bases are shared with TRBD2. The last part of the DNA fits TRBJ2-7 better; the J call may be wrong. This CDR3 has 16 residues. In germline, CDR1 is LGHDT, CDR2 YNNKEL (reference sequence). The DNA for the CDR3 is TGTGCCAGCAGCCAAGTCCTGGGACTAGACCACTACGAGCAGTACTTC. It translates to CASSQVLGLDHYEQYF.

In this sample, this clonotype turned up a few times. The chain couples TRBV7-9 to TRBJ2-7; D possibly corresponds to TRBD1 (6 bases). This CDR3 comprises 15 residues. The ends were cut back, 1 base at V and 0 bases at J, with 10 bases in the middle. Germline assignment: CDR1 SEHNR and CDR2 FQNEAQ (reference sequence). The CDR3 DNA reads TGTGCCAGCAGCTTAGGGGGGCCGAGCTCCTACGAGCAGTACTTC. It codes for CASSLGGPSSYEQYF. The whole variable domain, remainder taken from reference TRBV7-9 and TRBJ2-7, is DTGVSQNPRHKITKRGQNVTFRCDPISEHNRLYWYRQTLGQGPEFLTYFQNEAQLEKSRLLSDRFSAERPKGSFSTLEIQRTEQGDSAMYLCASSLGGPSSYEQYFGPGTRLTVT.

This clonotype showed up just once. This sequence joins TRBV6-5 and TRBJ2-1, with D unresolved. Germline loops: CDR1 MNHEY, CDR2 SVGAGI. The ends were cut back, 0 bases at V and 10 bases at J, with 10 bases in the middle. This CDR3 is 13 amino acids long. The CDR3 region is CASSYSAGSEQFF. The CDR3 DNA sequence: TGTGCCAGCAGTTACTCTGCCGGGTCCGAGCAGTTCTTC.

This clonotype has just a few counts. This chain connects TRBV14 to TRBJ2-5; 7 bases are shared with TRBD1. Gene TRBJ2-7 matches the end of the DNA better, so the J call may be wrong. Per the germline V gene, CDR1 is SGHDN and CDR2 is FVKESK. The length of the CDR3 is 14 residues. CDR3 DNA sequence: TGTGCCAGCAGCCCAGTGACAGGGTCTAACGAGCAGTACTTC. The encoded protein is CASSPVTGSNEQYF.